These 25 T cell receptor beta chains came from one sample sequenced in a study of response to subunit inactivated influenza vaccine. TCRdb processed the RT-PCR reads anew with MiXCR; each CDR3 protein has one entry. The sample has 710,000 or so distinct CDR3 sequences; about 15% are singletons. The input for sequencing was PBMCs from blood, taken less than 13 days after vaccination. Receptors originate from a man in his fifties who received an inactivated influenza vaccine.

Note on this clonotype: A read error may explain this, as a much larger clone is one base away. V gene TRBV12-3 or TRBV12-4 combines with J gene TRBJ2-2, with TRBD1 matching 10 bases. This CDR3 region has 16 residues. The CDR3 DNA reads TGTTCCAGCAGCCCAAACTCCGGGACAGGGGACGGGGAGCTGTTTTTT. It encodes CSSSPNSGTGDGELFF.

V and J are TRBV5-1 and TRBJ1-2; D is ambiguous. CDR1 is SGHRS and CDR2 is YFSETQ in the germline V gene. The CDR3 contains 15 residues. Trimming removed 0 bases at V and 4 bases at J, with 13 bases between. CDR3 in amino acids: CASSLDGERIYGYTF. The CDR3 nucleotides are TGCGCCAGCAGCTTGGATGGGGAAAGGATCTATGGCTACACCTTC.

The chain is built from TRBV28 and TRBJ2-5; TRBD1 or TRBD2 may be the D gene (6 bases each). This CDR3 contains 11 residues. Per the germline V gene, CDR1 is MDHEN and CDR2 is SYDVKM. Trimming left V 3 bases short and J 9 bases short, with 8 bases between. CDR3 bases: TGTGCCAGCAGTTTTGGGGGGCCCCAGTACTTC. As protein: CASSFGGPQYF.

The rearrangement uses TRBV5-1 and TRBJ2-7; the match to TRBD1 covers 7 bases. The V gene's germline CDR1 is SGHRS and CDR2 YFSETQ. The CDR3 extends over 16 amino acids. Unmatched junction bases numbered 11, after V lost 2 bases and J lost 3 bases. The CDR3 bases are TGCGCCAGCAGCTTTGGCCTGAGGGACAGTCACTACGAGCAGTACTTC. Its translation is CASSFGLRDSHYEQYF.

In this sample, this clonotype turned up a few times. V gene TRBV7-2 combines with J gene TRBJ1-1; D not resolved. V lost 2 bases to trimming and J lost 3 bases, with 10 bases between them. The CDR3 extends over 14 amino acids. In germline, CDR1 is SGHTA, CDR2 FQGNSA. The CDR3 region has the DNA TGTGCCAGCAGCTTACTCTCTGGGTACACTGAAGCTTTCTTT. Its translation is CASSLLSGYTEAFF.

There are many counts of this clonotype. The chain uses TRBV28 and TRBJ2-3, with 8 bases identical to TRBD1. The length of the CDR3 is 16 residues. J lost 4 bases, V lost 5 bases, and 11 bases had no gene match. The V gene's germline CDR1 is MDHEN and CDR2 SYDVKM. This CDR3 reads CASSPLHQTGADTQYF. CDR3 DNA: TGTGCCAGCAGTCCTTTACACCAGACAGGGGCAGATACGCAGTATTTT.

The chain joins TRBV6-1 to TRBJ2-3; possibly TRBD1 or TRBD2 for D (5 bases each). Germline CDR1 is MNHNS and CDR2 is SASEGT. Trimming pared 2 bases from V and 3 bases from J, leaving 15 bases between. The CDR3 has 16 residues. CDR3 DNA sequence: TGTGCCAGCAGTGAATTTGGGGGTTCGGGAACAGATACGCAGTATTTT. Its protein product is CASSEFGGSGTDTQYF.

Ten or more counts support this clonotype. V gene TRBV7-2 combines with J gene TRBJ2-3; TRBD2 matches at 10 bases. Germline CDR1 and CDR2: SGHTA and FQGNSA. The junction had 9 bases not matched to a gene; V was cut back by 5 bases and J by 4 bases. The CDR3 covers 16 residues. CDR3 sequence (DNA): TGTGCCAGCAGCCCCATAGCGGGAGGACAAGCAGATACGCAGTATTTT. Amino acid sequence: CASSPIAGGQADTQYF.

In this sample, this clonotype turned up a few times. The gene calls are TRBV6-1 and TRBJ1-2, with D tentatively TRBD1 (6 bases). V was shortened by 0 bases and J by 8 bases, with 16 bases between the two germline ends. The germline V gene encodes CDR1 MNHNS and CDR2 SASEGT. The CDR3 contains 15 residues. The CDR3 DNA reads as TGTGCCAGCAGTGAAGCGCTTCGGGGGGCGCGGGGCTACACCTTC. Amino acid sequence: CASSEALRGARGYTF.

J is TRBJ2-3 and V is TRBV5-1; D tentatively reads TRBD1 or TRBD2 (7 bases each). There are 16 residues in the CDR3. The ends were cut back, 4 bases at V and 2 bases at J, with 17 bases in the middle. Germline V CDR1 and CDR2: SGHRS, YFSETQ. In DNA, the CDR3 is TGCGCCAGCAGCCCGGGGGGCGGGACAGACACAGATACGCAGTATTTT. This encodes CASSPGGGTDTDTQYF. The full variable domain, its missing parts supplied by reference TRBV5-1 and TRBJ2-3, is KAGVTQTPRYLIKTRGQQVTLSCSPISGHRSVSWYQQTPGQGLQFLFEYFSETQRNKGNFPGRFSGRQFSNSRSEMNVSTLELGDSALYLCASSPGGGTDTDTQYFGPGTRLTVL.

Many counts were recorded for this clonotype. The chain carries TRBV15 and TRBJ2-7; possible D gene TRBD1, 6 bases. The V end lost 0 bases, the J end lost 5 bases, and 17 bases lay between the germline ends. In germline, CDR1 is LNHNV, CDR2 YYDKDF (reference sequence). The CDR3 totals 16 residues. The CDR3 bases are TGTGCCACCAGCAGAGATGGGTCAGGGGTCTTCCACGAGCAGTACTTC. This gives the protein CATSRDGSGVFHEQYF.

This clonotype was found a few times. This sequence joins TRBV6-2 or TRBV6-3 and TRBJ2-3, with D tentatively TRBD1 (5 bases). Germline assignment: CDR1 MNHEY and CDR2 SVGEGT. Trimming took off 7 bases at V and 1 base at J, with 12 bases between the two ends. CDR3 length: 14 amino acids. CDR3 region: CASTRDSGTDTQYF. The CDR3 DNA follows: TGTGCCAGCACCAGGGATTCGGGCACAGATACGCAGTATTTT.

The table lists this clonotype with many counts. V and J are TRBV6-2 or TRBV6-3 and TRBJ2-7; weak D call: TRBD1 (6 bases). CDR1 is MNHEY and CDR2 is SVGEGT in the germline V gene. The CDR3 length is 12 residues. V lost 2 bases and J 5 bases, leaving 7 bases between the germline ends. CDR3 in amino acids: CASSYTGNEQYF. CDR3 sequence (DNA): TGTGCCAGCAGTTACACAGGGAACGAGCAGTACTTC.

This clonotype appeared a few times. The chain recombines TRBV7-9 with TRBJ1-1; the D gene is possibly TRBD1 (5 bases). V dropped 4 bases and J dropped 1 base, with 13 bases sitting between them. The CDR3 runs to 15 residues. CDR1 is SEHNR and CDR2 is FQNEAQ in the germline V gene (reference sequence). CDR3 sequence (DNA): TGTGCCAGCAGCTCGATAATTGACAGGAACACTGAAGCTTTCTTT. This translates into CASSSIIDRNTEAFF. Based on the CDR3 plus reference TRBV7-9 and TRBJ1-1, the full variable domain is DTGVSQNPRHKITKRGQNVTFRCDPISEHNRLYWYRQTLGQGPEFLTYFQNEAQLEKSRLLSDRFSAERPKGSFSTLEIQRTEQGDSAMYLCASSSIIDRNTEAFFGQGTRLTVV.

Note on this clonotype: A read error may explain this, as a much larger clone is one base away. The rearrangement uses TRBV11-1 and TRBJ2-1, with TRBD2 identical over 7 bases. The V gene's germline CDR1 is SGHAT and CDR2 FQDESV (reference sequence). The CDR3 sequence is 17 residues long. This CDR3 reads CASSYETSLGPYKEQFF. The CDR3 DNA is TGTGCCAGCAGCTACGAGACTAGCCTAGGCCCCTACAAAGAGCAGTTCTTC. The full variable domain, its missing parts supplied by reference TRBV11-1 and TRBJ2-1, is EAEVAQSPRYKITEKSQAVAFWCDPISGHATLYWYRQILGQGPELLVQFQDESVVDDSQLPKDRFSAERLKGVDSTLKIQPAELGDSAMYLCASSYETSLGPYKEQFFGPGTRLTVL.

This clonotype was counted a few times. CDR3 in DNA: TGCGCCAGCAGCTTGGATCAGGGGGCCACGAACACCGGGGAGCTGTTTTTT. Translation: CASSLDQGATNTGELFF. The rearrangement uses TRBV5-1 and TRBJ2-2; 8 nucleotides agree with TRBD1. V was clipped by 0 bases and J by 0 bases; unmatched bases: 4. Germline V gene lookup returns CDR1 SGHRS and CDR2 YFSETQ. There are 17 residues in the CDR3.

The V gene is TRBV30, the J gene TRBJ2-7; D might be TRBD1 (6 bases). The V gene lost 7 bases and the J gene lost 1 base, with 11 bases spanning the gap. This CDR3 contains 12 residues. Germline V gene sequence: CDR1 GTSNPN, CDR2 SVGIG (reference sequence). The CDR3 loop is CAYNRESYEQYF. The CDR3 coding sequence is TGTGCCTACAACAGGGAATCCTACGAGCAGTACTTC.

V usage is TRBV9 and J usage is TRBJ2-2, with 12 bases lining up with TRBD2. This CDR3 is built from 18 residues. After removal of 3 bases from V and 2 bases from J, the junction contained 8 bases not matched to a gene. Germline CDR1 reads SGDLS; CDR2 reads YYNGEE. CDR3 sequence reads: CASSATHGLAGNTGELFF. The CDR3 coding sequence is TGTGCCAGCAGCGCAACCCACGGACTAGCGGGAAACACCGGGGAGCTGTTTTTT. Variable domain in full (rest from reference TRBV9 and TRBJ2-2): DSGVTQTPKHLITATGQRVTLRCSPRSGDLSVYWYQQSLDQGLQFLIQYYNGEERAKGNILERFSAQQFPDLHSELNLSSLELGDSALYFCASSATHGLAGNTGELFFGEGSRLTVL.

As DNA, the CDR3 is TGCGCCAGCAGCCAAGATCAATTCGGAAACACCATATATTTT. This encodes CASSQDQFGNTIYF. The chain carries TRBV4-3 and TRBJ1-3; D is unresolved. The V end was cut by 0 bases, the J end by 4 bases, with 7 bases between. The germline CDR1 and CDR2 sequences are LGHNA and YSLEER. The CDR3 has 14 amino acids.

The genes are TRBV3-1 and TRBJ1-5, with D hard to call. V lost 0 bases and J 9 bases, leaving 12 bases between the germline ends. The CDR3 totals 14 residues. From germline, CDR1 is LGHDT and CDR2 YNNKEL (reference sequence). The CDR3 nucleotides are TGTGCCAGCAGCCAAGACCGTTCTAGGCGGCCCCAGCATTTT. This sequence encodes CASSQDRSRRPQHF.

This clonotype was seen only a few times. The CDR3 loop reads CASSKRGGYNEQFF. The CDR3 DNA follows: TGTGCCAGCAGTAAACGGGGGGGTTACAATGAGCAGTTCTTC. The rearrangement uses TRBV2 and TRBJ2-1; 8 bases are a match to TRBD2. After removal of 5 bases from V and 4 bases from J, the junction contained 4 bases not matched to a gene. The germline V gene encodes CDR1 SNHLY and CDR2 FYNNEI. The CDR3 spans 14 residues.

This clonotype was counted between two and nine times. This chain uses TRBV12-3 or TRBV12-4 with TRBJ2-3; TRBD1 might be the D (6 bases). With 3 bases removed from V and 2 bases from J, the gap between germline ends came to 9 bases. The CDR3 is made up of 14 amino acids. The CDR3 loop reads CASSLGALTDTQYF. CDR3 nucleotides: TGTGCCAGCAGTTTGGGGGCCCTCACAGATACGCAGTATTTT.

J is TRBJ1-2 and V is TRBV4-1, with a possible D match to TRBD1 (5 bases). The germline V and J ends were trimmed by 1 base and 2 bases, with 8 bases remaining between them. The CDR3 covers 14 residues. Looked up from germline, CDR1 is MGHRA and CDR2 is YSYEKL. CDR3 sequence (DNA): TGCGCCAGCAGCCAAGTAGCAGGGAACTATGGCTACACCTTC. Encoded protein: CASSQVAGNYGYTF.

Here the CDR3 reads CASSLGPGGGSEAFF. The CDR3 nucleotides read TGTGCCAGCAGCTTAGGTCCCGGGGGCGGATCTGAAGCTTTCTTT. The J gene is TRBJ1-1, the V gene TRBV7-2; the D gene is possibly TRBD1 (6 bases). CDR1 and CDR2 (germline): SGHTA, FQGNSA. CDR3 size: 15 residues. Deletions cut 1 base from V and 6 bases from J, with 15 bases between. Complete variable domain (other parts from reference TRBV7-2 and TRBJ1-1): GAGVSQSPSNKVTEKGKDVELRCDPISGHTALYWYRQSLGQGLEFLIYFQGNSAPDKSGLPSDRFSAERTGGSVSTLTIQRTQQEDSAVYLCASSLGPGGGSEAFFGQGTRLTVV.

This clonotype was observed a few times. The V gene is TRBV27, the J gene TRBJ2-7; the D is unclear. The CDR3 spans 14 residues. V was cut by 5 bases and J by 2 bases, with 13 bases left in between. Looked up from germline, CDR1 is MNHEY and CDR2 is SMNVEV (reference sequence). This CDR3 reads CASSPVDRAYEQYF. In DNA, the CDR3 is TGTGCCAGCAGTCCGGTGGACCGAGCCTACGAGCAGTACTTC.